The next 13 T cell receptor beta chains were all read from a single sample in a study of blood T cells in healthy people across ages. A J-beta primer mix and a sample-barcoded 5' primer were used in a second PCR of roughly 7 to 12 cycles. A single record per CDR3 protein comes from TCRdb applying MiXCR to the 5' RACE reads. The table records hundreds of thousands of distinct CDR3 sequences, approximately 40% of them present only once. Material: blood. The receptors stem from an elderly man in good health.

The sample holds one count of this clonotype. The chain couples TRBV7-2 to TRBJ2-1, with D perhaps matching TRBD2 (6 bases). The CDR3 totals 15 residues. V lost 1 base and J 7 bases, leaving 14 bases between the germline ends. The V gene's germline CDR1 is SGHTA and CDR2 FQGNSA. This chain's CDR3 is CASSLVRGTPNEQFF. Here the CDR3 DNA reads TGTGCCAGCAGCTTAGTTCGCGGGACTCCAAATGAGCAGTTCTTC.

The V call is TRBV30, the J call TRBJ2-3; TRBD1 matches 7 bases. The CDR3 has 15 amino acids. V lost 1 base and J lost 3; bases outside the gene matches: 7. CDR1 is GTSNPN, CDR2 SVGIG, per germline (reference sequence). Here the CDR3 reads CAWSDPGQQTDTQYF. The DNA of the CDR3 is TGTGCCTGGAGTGACCCGGGACAGCAGACAGATACGCAGTATTTT. Based on the CDR3 plus reference TRBV30 and TRBJ2-3, the full variable domain is SQTIHQWPATLVQPVGSPLSLECTVEGTSNPNLYWYRQAAGRGLQLLFYSVGIGQISSEVPQNLSASRPQDRQFILSSKKLLLSDSGFYLCAWSDPGQQTDTQYFGPGTRLTVL.

The chain uses TRBV4-1 and TRBJ1-5; weak D call: TRBD1 (6 bases). The CDR3 covers 15 residues. V was clipped by 3 bases and J by 5 bases, with 14 bases between them. From germline, CDR1 is MGHRA and CDR2 YSYEKL. The DNA of the CDR3 is TGCGCCAGCAGCCACCCACAAACAGGGTATCAGCCCCAGCATTTT. Translation: CASSHPQTGYQPQHF.

V usage is TRBV4-1 and J usage is TRBJ2-1, with 9 bases that match TRBD2. Germline V gives CDR1 MGHRA, CDR2 YSYEKL. V dropped 2 bases and J dropped 3; count of bases not matched to a gene: 5. The CDR3 is 16 amino acids. The CDR3 protein is CASSQSSAGGYNEQFF. In DNA form, the CDR3 reads TGCGCCAGCAGCCAATCTTCAGCGGGGGGCTACAATGAGCAGTTCTTC.

This clonotype was seen many times. This rearrangement joins TRBV5-1 to TRBJ1-2, with D tentatively TRBD1 (5 bases). The CDR3 is 16 residues long. Trimming left V 3 bases short and J 3 bases short, with 18 bases between. Per the germline V gene, CDR1 is SGHRS and CDR2 is YFSETQ. CDR3 loop: CASSSLTGIGDYGYTF. The CDR3 region has the DNA TGCGCCAGCAGCTCCCTAACAGGCATCGGCGACTATGGCTACACCTTC.

This sequence joins TRBV4-2 and TRBJ2-3, with D possibly being TRBD1 or TRBD2 (5 bases each). Trimming left V 1 base short and J 3 bases short, with 14 bases between. Germline-derived CDR1 and CDR2 are LGHNA and YNFKEQ. The CDR3 runs 16 residues. The CDR3: CASSQGRGGWTDTQYF. As DNA, the CDR3 is TGTGCCAGCAGCCAAGGACGGGGCGGATGGACAGATACGCAGTATTTT.

The V and J genes are TRBV3-1 and TRBJ2-1; 12 nucleotides match TRBD2. The J segment lost 3 bases and the V segment lost 3 bases, leaving 9 bases of the junction unmatched. This CDR3 comprises 18 residues. Germline-derived CDR1 and CDR2 are LGHDT and YNNKEL (reference sequence). As DNA, the CDR3 is TGTGCCAGCAGCCAGGAAAAACAACTAGCGGGGGGCTACAATGAGCAGTTCTTC. Translation: CASSQEKQLAGGYNEQFF.

Written as DNA, the CDR3 is TGCGCCAGCAGTGACGGCCCCATCCGGGACAATAACTATGGCTACACCTTC. It specifies CASSDGPIRDNNYGYTF. The gene calls are TRBV10-1 and TRBJ1-2; D possibly corresponds to TRBD1 (6 bases). Germline-derived CDR1 and CDR2 are WNHNN and SYGVQD (reference sequence). The V end lost 3 bases, the J end lost 1 base, and 18 bases lay between the germline ends. CDR3 length equals 17 residues.

This clonotype was counted between two and nine times. The genes are TRBV6-6 and TRBJ2-7, with 7 bases fitting TRBD2. TRBJ2-5 explains the end of the DNA better; the J call may be wrong. The CDR3 spans 12 residues. From germline, CDR1 is MNHNY and CDR2 SVGAGI (reference sequence). The CDR3 nucleotides read TGTGCCATTGACGGGGGGACGAAGACCCAGTACTTC. It encodes CAIDGGTKTQYF.

V usage is TRBV5-1 and J usage is TRBJ2-1; D call uncertain. From germline, CDR1 is SGHRS and CDR2 YFSETQ. Deletions cut 0 bases from V and 0 bases from J, with 7 bases between. This CDR3 comprises 15 residues. Here the CDR3 DNA reads TGCGCCAGCAGCTTGGTTCCGAACTCCTACAATGAGCAGTTCTTC. Translating it yields CASSLVPNSYNEQFF.

The rearrangement links TRBV28 to TRBJ2-1; 9 bases fit TRBD1. V lost 6 bases, J lost 4 bases, and 7 bases stayed unmatched. CDR3 length: 15 residues. CDR1 MDHEN and CDR2 SYDVKM come from the germline V gene. CDR3 sequence reads: CASRKPGQGYNEQFF. Written as DNA, the CDR3 is TGTGCCAGCAGGAAACCGGGACAGGGTTACAATGAGCAGTTCTTC.

V gene TRBV4-3 combines with J gene TRBJ2-7, with 11 bases matching TRBD2. This CDR3 region has 16 residues. V gave up 1 base and J gave up 8 bases; unmatched junction bases: 10. CDR1 is LGHNA and CDR2 is YSLEER in the germline V gene. The CDR3 region has the DNA TGCGCCAGCAGCCAAGGGTTAGCGGGAGGGCCTTTGCAGCAGTACTTC. Its protein is CASSQGLAGGPLQQYF.

There are a few counts of this clonotype. A read error may produce the germline difference seen at one junction end. The chain employs TRBV4-1 and TRBJ1-6; the match to TRBD1 covers 7 bases. The CDR3 has 16 amino acids. Germline V gives CDR1 MGHRA, CDR2 YSYEKL. DNA for the CDR3: TGCGCCAGCAGCCAATCCGGGACAGCACTTAATTCACCCCCCCACTTT. This encodes CASSQSGTALNSPPHF.